This paragraph reports one T cell receptor (beta chain). Antigen unknown. Since the CDR3 does not end with the conserved phenylalanine or tryptophan, this likely comes from a read error. The limits of the CDR3 on the DNA are not certain, so only TCRdb's listed CDR3 is given. The sample originates from a study of tumor and adjacent non-tumor tissue in lung cancer. Study background: On average, productive TCRbeta reads reached about 4 million per sample.

A total of 13 residues make up the CDR3, ends included. Whole-study findings and limits: Compared with tumor, normal lung showed significantly lower TCR diversity. Tumor repertoires had a smaller top 100 clone share than normal lung.

Three rounds of nested PCR, following a modified ARM-PCR protocol, produced the TCRbeta library. TCRdb passed the multiplex PCR reads through MiXCR, listing each CDR3 protein once. Found here are approximately 120,000 distinct CDR3 sequences, approximately 71% of them singletons; the top ten hold around a third. No cell sorting was done before RNA was extracted from the tissue. The sequence was obtained from a woman aged 55-69 years with non-small cell lung cancer. J is TRBJ1-1 and V is TRBV12-3 or TRBV12-4; the table's D call TRBD1 went unverified against the DNA. The material sequenced was lung tumor tissue. Here the CDR3 reads CASNLEMGAEALL.